The 32 T cell receptor beta chains below all came from one sample that was sequenced in a study of beta chain features in type 1 diabetes listed by TCRdb under 2018. General conclusions and limits of the study: A moderate but significant shortening of TCRB CDR3 length was observed in type 1 diabetes patients in all four CD4+ subsets.

The antigens of these receptors remain unknown. The method behind the library was the immunoSEQ multiplex PCR assay. The entire amount of isolated RNA was reverse transcribed using the High Capacity cDNA Reverse Transcription Kit, so the sequenced TCRB transcripts were expressed ones. The immuneACCESS repertoire file appears here via TCRdb, limited to in-frame rearrangements. These files lack a portion of the clones; in checked studies, under half of the deficit traces to unresolved V genes, and the cause of the others is not known. The sample profile shows 130,000 or so clones; 16% of them were found once. The ten largest clones capture 2% to 3% of the sample. Sequencing input: central memory CD4+ T cells from blood. The receptors shown here come from a man aged 25-45 years with type 1 diabetes.

The V gene is TRBV4-2, the J gene TRBJ2-3; TRBD1 or TRBD2 may be the D gene (6 bases each). The CDR3 length is 16 residues. Germline CDR1 LGHNA, CDR2 YNFKEQ. The germline V and J ends were trimmed by 0 bases and 0 bases, with 10 bases remaining between them. CDR3 residues: CASSQDRGLSTDTQYF. The CDR3, as DNA: TGTGCCAGCAGCCAAGATCGGGGGCTTAGCACAGATACGCAGTATTTT.

This chain connects TRBV5-1 to TRBJ2-7; D gene uncertain. Germline CDR1 reads SGHRS; CDR2 reads YFSETQ. This CDR3 is 14 amino acids long. V was clipped by 0 bases and J by 0 bases, with 7 bases between them. This CDR3 reads CASSLEHTSYEQYF. CDR3 nucleotide sequence: TGCGCCAGCAGCTTGGAACATACCTCCTACGAGCAGTACTTC.

The chain combines TRBV7-2 with TRBJ2-2; TRBD2 matches at 9 bases. The germline gives CDR1 SGHTA, CDR2 FQGNSA. With V trimmed by 0 bases and J by 0 bases, 8 bases remained unmatched. This CDR3 is 19 amino acids long. The CDR3 is CASSLALGASGANTGELFF. The CDR3 region has the DNA TGTGCCAGCAGCTTAGCGCTTGGGGCTAGCGGGGCGAACACCGGGGAGCTGTTTTTT. Full variable domain (missing parts from reference TRBV7-2 and TRBJ2-2): GAGVSQSPSNKVTEKGKDVELRCDPISGHTALYWYRQSLGQGLEFLIYFQGNSAPDKSGLPSDRFSAERTGGSVSTLTIQRTQQEDSAVYLCASSLALGASGANTGELFFGEGSRLTVL.

The sample holds a few counts of this clone. This chain joins TRBV5-4 and TRBJ2-7, with 9 bases lining up with TRBD1. The V gene's germline CDR1 is SGHNT and CDR2 YYREEE (reference sequence). With V trimmed by 4 bases and J by 5 bases, 10 bases remained unmatched. This CDR3 is built from 15 residues. The CDR3 nucleotides read TGTGCCAGCAGCAACCGGGACAGGGTAACCCACGAGCAGTACTTC. This codes for CASSNRDRVTHEQYF.

This clone was seen more than once but under ten times. This chain joins TRBV4-2 and TRBJ2-1, with 8 positions matching TRBD1. The CDR3 totals 17 residues. Germline CDR1 reads LGHNA; CDR2 reads YNFKEQ. The V and J ends lost 0 bases and 3 bases, in that order; junction bases with no gene match: 7. The CDR3 reads CASSQDGGTGIYNEQFF. The CDR3 DNA reads as TGTGCCAGCAGCCAAGATGGAGGGACAGGAATCTACAATGAGCAGTTCTTC.

This clone came up a few times. The chain links TRBV4-1 to TRBJ2-1; 7 positions match TRBD2. With 5 bases clipped from V and 8 bases from J, the junction kept 15 bases outside the gene matches. Germline V CDR1 and CDR2: MGHRA, YSYEKL. This CDR3 spans 16 amino acids. The chain's CDR3 is CASSRGRAGEMYEQFF. The CDR3 DNA follows: TGCGCCAGCAGCAGAGGGAGGGCGGGGGAGATGTATGAGCAGTTCTTC.

This clone was detected ten times or more. V gene TRBV27 combines with J gene TRBJ2-1, with D uncertain. With 6 bases removed from V and 1 base from J, the gap between germline ends came to 13 bases. CDR1 and CDR2 (germline): MNHEY, SMNVEV (reference sequence). This CDR3 is 15 amino acids long. CDR3 sequence reads: CASSPKGKSYNEQFF. The CDR3 coding sequence is TGTGCCAGCAGCCCCAAGGGTAAATCCTACAATGAGCAGTTCTTC.

The table lists this clone with many counts. The chain carries TRBV7-8 and TRBJ1-1, with 7 positions matching TRBD1. Per germline, CDR1 SGHVS and CDR2 FQNEAQ. V shed 1 base, J shed 1 base, and the junction held 6 bases outside the gene matches. The CDR3 runs to 16 residues. The CDR3 DNA is TGTGCCAGCAGCTTAGTAGGGACAGTGCCGAACACTGAAGCTTTCTTT. Protein sequence: CASSLVGTVPNTEAFF.

This clone was found many times. The chain couples TRBV6-5 to TRBJ2-5; D remains ambiguous. This CDR3 is 12 amino acids long. V lost 10 bases and J 5 bases, leaving 14 bases between the germline ends. Per the germline V gene, CDR1 is MNHEY and CDR2 is SVGAGI. In DNA, the CDR3 is TGTGCCACCGGCCAGGCGAGGGAGACCCAGTACTTC. Translation: CATGQARETQYF.

This clone was observed a few times. J is TRBJ2-5 and V is TRBV7-2, with TRBD2 matching over 7 bases. V was clipped by 3 bases and J by 1 base; unmatched bases: 5. CDR1 SGHTA and CDR2 FQGNSA come from the germline V gene. The CDR3 loop spans 15 amino acids. This CDR3 reads CASSFPSGGQETQYF. The CDR3 DNA is TGTGCCAGCAGCTTTCCGTCGGGGGGCCAAGAGACCCAGTACTTC.

The chain uses TRBV5-4 and TRBJ1-3, with 7 bases lining up with TRBD1. The CDR3 totals 16 residues. The V and J ends lost 4 bases and 4 bases, in that order; junction bases with no gene match: 11. Per germline, CDR1 SGHNT and CDR2 YYREEE (reference sequence). CDR3 sequence (DNA): TGTGCCAGCAGCAAGGGACCTACAGGGGAAGGAAACACCATATATTTT. Amino acid sequence: CASSKGPTGEGNTIYF.

This clone was detected only a few times. The CDR3 nucleotides are TGCAGCGTCATACTAGGAACAGAAGCAACTAATGAAAAACTGTTTTTT. The encoded protein is CSVILGTEATNEKLFF. V is TRBV29-1 and J is TRBJ1-4; D is unresolved. Germline V gene sequence: CDR1 SQVTM, CDR2 ANQGSEA. The CDR3 has 16 residues. V dropped 6 bases and J dropped 0 bases, with 17 bases sitting between them.

The gene calls are TRBV27 and TRBJ1-2; the D is unclear. Trimming shortened V by 2 bases and J by 2 bases, and 6 bases separated the two germline ends. The CDR3 runs to 13 residues. Germline V gene lookup returns CDR1 MNHEY and CDR2 SMNVEV (reference sequence). DNA of the CDR3: TGTGCCAGCAGTTTACTTGGCAACTATGGCTACACCTTC. This translates into CASSLLGNYGYTF.

A note on this clone: The sample holds other DNA sequences that translate to the same CDR3. The rearrangement uses TRBV19 and TRBJ2-1; 9 nucleotides line up with TRBD1. V lost 2 bases to trimming and J lost 0 bases; unmatched junction nucleotides: 2. This CDR3 region has 16 residues. CDR1 LNHDA and CDR2 SQIVND come from the germline V gene (reference sequence). The CDR3 coding sequence is TGTGCCAGTAGTATAACGGGACAGGGCTCCTACAATGAGCAGTTCTTC. Translated, it gives CASSITGQGSYNEQFF.

This chain connects TRBV18 to TRBJ2-5; 7 nucleotides agree with TRBD1. Germline CDR1 reads KGHSH; CDR2 reads LQKENI. Trimming took 8 bases from V and 2 from J; bases not matched to a gene: 5. The CDR3 is made up of 13 amino acids. The CDR3 DNA is TGTGCCAGCCAAACAGGGGAGCAAGAGACCCAGTACTTC. Its protein product is CASQTGEQETQYF.

The chain combines TRBV7-2 with TRBJ2-3, with 10 positions matching TRBD1. This CDR3 has 16 amino acids. With 2 bases clipped from V and 4 bases from J, the junction kept 6 bases outside the gene matches. CDR1 SGHTA and CDR2 FQGNSA come from the germline V gene. CDR3 sequence: CASSLSLGQGSDTQYF. DNA for the CDR3: TGTGCCAGCAGCTTAAGTTTGGGACAGGGGTCAGATACGCAGTATTTT.

The table lists this clone with a few counts. J is TRBJ1-2 and V is TRBV7-9, with D maybe TRBD1 (6 bases). Germline V gene data show CDR1 as SEHNR and CDR2 as FQNEAQ (reference sequence). There are 15 residues in the CDR3. Trimming removed 4 bases at V and 2 bases at J, with 14 bases between. This CDR3 is CASSSDRHWNYGYTF. The CDR3 DNA follows: TGTGCCAGCAGCTCCGACAGGCATTGGAACTATGGCTACACCTTC.

This clone was counted between two and nine times. The rearrangement links TRBV2 to TRBJ1-2; D is unclear. The V and J ends lost 3 bases and 6 bases respectively, with 11 bases between them. Germline lookup yields CDR1 SNHLY and CDR2 FYNNEI. CDR3 length: 13 residues. Written as DNA, the CDR3 is TGTGCCAGCAGTGATCCCCGCTTCCATGGCTACACCTTC. It codes for CASSDPRFHGYTF.

This chain joins TRBV29-1 and TRBJ1-4, with unresolved D. The CDR3 contains 11 residues. Trimming took off 4 bases at V and 10 bases at J, with 10 bases between the two ends. CDR1 and CDR2 (germline): SQVTM, ANQGSEA. In DNA, the CDR3 is TGCAGCGTTGGAGCTTCGGGAAAACTGTTTTTT. It translates to CSVGASGKLFF.

This clone has just a few counts. This chain uses TRBV7-2 with TRBJ2-3; D call uncertain. The V gene lost 1 base and the J gene lost 4 bases, with 12 bases spanning the gap. Germline V CDR1 and CDR2: SGHTA, FQGNSA. There are 15 residues in the CDR3. CDR3 sequence (DNA): TGTGCCAGCAGCTTAGTCCCCGCAGATTCAGATACGCAGTATTTT. It yields the protein CASSLVPADSDTQYF. Looking up the rest from reference TRBV7-2 and TRBJ2-3 gives the full variable domain: GAGVSQSPSNKVTEKGKDVELRCDPISGHTALYWYRQSLGQGLEFLIYFQGNSAPDKSGLPSDRFSAERTGGSVSTLTIQRTQQEDSAVYLCASSLVPADSDTQYFGPGTRLTVL.

Only a few counts were recorded for this clone. Germline and junction disagree at one end, which may indicate a read error. This rearrangement joins TRBV6-5 to TRBJ2-7, with 9 bases aligning to TRBD2. This CDR3 contains 14 residues. The germline CDR1 and CDR2 sequences are MNHEY and SVGAGI. The CDR3 DNA reads as TGTGCCATCAGTGACCCTAGCGGGATGGACGAGCAGTACTTC. The encoded protein is CAISDPSGMDEQYF.

The chain couples TRBV18 to TRBJ1-2, with 8 bases fitting TRBD1. The CDR3 length is 15 residues. CDR1 is KGHSH, CDR2 LQKENI, per germline. With 2 bases clipped from V and 4 bases from J, the junction kept 6 bases outside the gene matches. The CDR3 region has the DNA TGTGCCAGCTCACCAAGGACAGGGTGGAGCTATGGCTACACCTTC. Translating gives CASSPRTGWSYGYTF.

This clone has only a few counts. The genes are TRBV7-2 and TRBJ2-3, with 8 nucleotides matching TRBD2. CDR1 is SGHTA, CDR2 FQGNSA, per germline. CDR3 size: 16 residues. V was clipped by 5 bases and J by 0 bases; unmatched bases: 7. DNA for the CDR3: TGTGCCAGCAGCGAAAGCGGGGGACCCAGCACAGATACGCAGTATTTT. Its protein is CASSESGGPSTDTQYF.

As to this clone: Being one base from a much bigger clone, this may be a read error. The genes are TRBV2 and TRBJ2-7, with D unclear. This CDR3 region has 11 residues. In germline, CDR1 is SNHLY, CDR2 FYNNEI. Trimming removed 5 bases from V and 0 bases from J, with 2 bases in between. This chain's CDR3 is CASSYSYEQYF. The CDR3 nucleotides are TGTGCCAGCAGTTACTCCTACGAGCAGTACTTC.

This clone was seen repeatedly, ten times or more. The CDR3 loop reads CASSLESVGGYTF. The CDR3 DNA follows: TGCGCCAGCAGCTTGGAGAGCGTCGGTGGCTACACCTTC. The gene calls are TRBV5-1 and TRBJ1-2, with no clear D. CDR1 SGHRS and CDR2 YFSETQ come from the germline V gene. The CDR3 totals 13 residues. V shed 0 bases and J shed 7 bases, with 10 bases lying between them.

The chain couples TRBV30 to TRBJ1-4; D is ambiguous. With 5 bases removed from V and 3 bases from J, the gap between germline ends came to 16 bases. The CDR3 sequence is 15 residues long. Per the germline V gene, CDR1 is GTSNPN and CDR2 is SVGIG (reference sequence). The DNA for the CDR3 is TGTGCCTGGTCCAGTAAAGGGTTGGCTAATGAAAAACTGTTTTTT. This codes for CAWSSKGLANEKLFF.

The rearrangement uses TRBV5-1 and TRBJ2-7; D not certain. The V end was cut by 0 bases, the J end by 2 bases, with 9 bases between. The germline CDR1 and CDR2 sequences are SGHRS and YFSETQ. The CDR3 contains 14 residues. CDR3 bases: TGCGCCAGCAGCTTGGACGACACCCCCTACGAGCAGTACTTC. Protein sequence: CASSLDDTPYEQYF.

This clone was detected a few times. The chain is built from TRBV30 and TRBJ2-7; D call uncertain. Germline V CDR1 and CDR2: GTSNPN, SVGIG (reference sequence). With 2 bases removed from V and 1 base from J, the gap between germline ends came to 9 bases. This CDR3 is 13 amino acids long. The CDR3 loop reads CAWSLLDSYEQYF. CDR3 nucleotides: TGTGCCTGGAGTTTACTTGATTCCTACGAGCAGTACTTC.

The DNA of the CDR3 is TGTGCCAGCATAAGACAGGGTGGGGATACGCAGTATTTT. Protein sequence: CASIRQGGDTQYF. The chain has TRBV27 and TRBJ2-3, with 7 bases identical to TRBD1. The CDR3 runs 13 residues. V lost 7 bases to trimming and J lost 6 bases; unmatched junction nucleotides: 7. Germline CDR1 is MNHEY and CDR2 is SMNVEV (reference sequence).

This sequence joins TRBV6-1 and TRBJ1-3; D ambiguous. Germline V gene data show CDR1 as MNHNS and CDR2 as SASEGT. This CDR3 contains 14 residues. V was pared by 0 bases and J by 1 base, with 4 bases between. The CDR3 sequence: CASSEAMSGNTIYF. The CDR3 bases are TGTGCCAGCAGTGAAGCGATGTCTGGAAACACCATATATTTT.

The genes are TRBV28 and TRBJ1-5; no clear D. V lost 7 bases and J lost 5, with 6 bases in between. Germline V gene sequence: CDR1 MDHEN, CDR2 SYDVKM. CDR3 length: 11 amino acids. Written as DNA, the CDR3 is TGTGCCAGCAAGGCCGATCAGCCCCAGCATTTT. Translation: CASKADQPQHF. Filled out from reference TRBV28 and TRBJ1-5, the complete variable domain reads DVKVTQSSRYLVKRTGEKVFLECVQDMDHENMFWYRQDPGLGLRLIYFSYDVKMKEKGDIPEGYSVSREKKERFSLILESASTNQTSMYLCASKADQPQHFGDGTRLSIL.

This clone was seen a handful of times. The rearrangement joins TRBV6-1 to TRBJ2-1; TRBD2 agrees at 10 bases. The germline V gene has CDR1 MNHNS and CDR2 SASEGT. This CDR3 comprises 15 residues. Trimming removed 4 bases from V and 7 bases from J; junction bases left unmatched: 7. CDR3 coding DNA: TGTGCCAGCAGTGGGGGGACTAGCGATCCTAATGAGCAGTTCTTC. It is translated as CASSGGTSDPNEQFF.